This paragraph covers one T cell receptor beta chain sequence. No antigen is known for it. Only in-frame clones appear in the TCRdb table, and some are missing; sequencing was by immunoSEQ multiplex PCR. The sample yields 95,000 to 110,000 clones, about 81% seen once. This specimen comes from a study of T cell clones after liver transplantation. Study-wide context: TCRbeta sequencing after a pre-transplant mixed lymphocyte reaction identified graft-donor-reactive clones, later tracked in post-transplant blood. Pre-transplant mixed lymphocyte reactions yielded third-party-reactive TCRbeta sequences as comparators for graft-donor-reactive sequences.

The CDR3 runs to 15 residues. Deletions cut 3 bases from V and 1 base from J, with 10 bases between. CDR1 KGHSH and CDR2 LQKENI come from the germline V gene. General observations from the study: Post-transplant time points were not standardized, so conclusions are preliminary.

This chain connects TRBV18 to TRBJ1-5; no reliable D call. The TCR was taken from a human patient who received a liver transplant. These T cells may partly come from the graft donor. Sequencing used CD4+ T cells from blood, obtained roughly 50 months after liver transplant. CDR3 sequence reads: CASSPQAGSNQPQHF. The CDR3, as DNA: TGTGCCAGCTCACCTCAAGCGGGAAGCAATCAGCCCCAGCATTTT.